The 5 T cell receptor beta chains listed next were all sequenced from one sample in a study of breast tumors, draining lymph nodes, adjacent tissues. The lymph nodes were axillary draining lymph nodes from breast cancer patients. One entry per CDR3 protein, called by TCRdb with MiXCR from the multiplex PCR reads. The sample records fewer than 300,000 distinct CDR3 sequences, about 30% being singletons. The material sequenced was axillary lymph node tissue. These TCRs come from a female donor with breast cancer. Some clones in this sample may be carry-over from other donors' samples.

This clonotype was observed at least ten times. The chain employs TRBV20-1 and TRBJ2-5; TRBD2 agrees at 10 bases. Germline assignment: CDR1 DFQATT and CDR2 SNEGSKA (reference sequence). J gave up 4 bases and V 1 base, and 15 bases lay outside the gene matches. The CDR3 length is 18 residues. CDR3 residues: CSARGSGGGSGRVETQYF. The CDR3 DNA reads TGCAGTGCTAGAGGGTCGGGTGGCGGCAGCGGGAGGGTAGAGACCCAGTACTTC.

The chain recombines TRBV27 with TRBJ1-5; the D is unclear. The V gene lost 5 bases and the J gene lost 2 bases, with 10 bases spanning the gap. This CDR3 is built from 14 residues. CDR1 and CDR2 (germline): MNHEY, SMNVEV (reference sequence). This CDR3 is CASSLRPRNQPQHF. As DNA, the CDR3 is TGTGCCAGCAGTCTTCGACCCCGCAATCAGCCCCAGCATTTT.

This clonotype occurred many times. V gene TRBV7-3 combines with J gene TRBJ1-6; D gene uncertain. The length of the CDR3 is 13 residues. Trimming pared 0 bases from V and 10 bases from J, leaving 7 bases between. CDR1 and CDR2 from the germline V gene are SGHTA and FQGTGA. The CDR3 DNA is TGTGCCAGCAGCTTAACCGGGAGATCACCCCTCCACTTT. Translating gives CASSLTGRSPLHF.

This clonotype came up a few times. V gene TRBV28 combines with J gene TRBJ1-2; D remains unclear. The ends were cut back, 7 bases at V and 0 bases at J, with 9 bases in the middle. The CDR3 extends over 13 amino acids. CDR1 is MDHEN and CDR2 is SYDVKM in the germline V gene. The DNA of the CDR3 is TGTGCCAGCAAATCGTTAGCTAACTATGGCTACACCTTC. Its translation: CASKSLANYGYTF.

This clonotype was observed at least ten times. The CDR3 DNA reads TGTGCCAGCAGCCAAGGGCGGGGGGGCTACGAGCAGTACTTC. It translates to CASSQGRGGYEQYF. The chain combines TRBV4-2 with TRBJ2-7, with 9 bases fitting TRBD2. Germline loops: CDR1 LGHNA, CDR2 YNFKEQ. Losses at the gene ends were 1 base for V and 3 bases for J; bases not matched to a gene: 1. This CDR3 has 14 residues.